The 7 T cell receptor beta chains listed next were all sequenced from one sample in a study of identical twins. TCRdb reanalysed the 5' RACE reads using MiXCR and keeps one entry per CDR3 protein. The data hold more than 650,000 distinct CDR3 sequences, with over 5% observed a single time. The sequencing input was naive T cells sorted from blood. The receptors here all came from a man between 18 and 35 years old in good health.

V is TRBV20-1 and J is TRBJ2-1; the D gene could be TRBD1 or TRBD2 (5 bases each). V lost 1 base, J lost 2 bases, and 18 bases lay in between. The CDR3 sequence is 17 residues long. Germline V gene data show CDR1 as DFQATT and CDR2 as SNEGSKA (reference sequence). For the CDR3, the DNA is TGCAGTGCTAGAGGATCCCTCGAAGGGACCACCTACAATGAGCAGTTCTTC. Translating it yields CSARGSLEGTTYNEQFF.

This clonotype has just a few counts. The V call is TRBV13, the J call TRBJ2-1; TRBD2 agrees at 7 bases. The CDR3 length is 15 residues. From germline, CDR1 is PRHDT and CDR2 FYEKMQ (reference sequence). The trim removed 2 bases at V and 3 bases at J, leaving 4 bases unmatched. The CDR3 loop reads CASSLSQRDYNEQFF. For the CDR3, the DNA is TGTGCCAGCAGCTTATCCCAGCGGGACTACAATGAGCAGTTCTTC.

V is TRBV7-9 and J is TRBJ2-7; 7 positions agree with TRBD1. The CDR3 consists of 12 residues. The junction had 3 bases not matched to a gene; V was cut back by 4 bases and J by 6 bases. Germline lookup yields CDR1 SEHNR and CDR2 FQNEAQ (reference sequence). CDR3 residues: CASSSQGSEQYF. The CDR3 DNA reads TGTGCCAGCAGCTCACAGGGGAGCGAGCAGTACTTC.

This clonotype was counted between two and nine times. The chain has TRBV7-9 and TRBJ2-1; D unclear. The CDR3 sequence is 12 residues long. V was shortened by 2 bases and J by 7 bases, with 6 bases between the two germline ends. Germline-derived CDR1 and CDR2 are SEHNR and FQNEAQ (reference sequence). In nucleotides, the CDR3 is TGTGCCAGCAGCTTAAACCCGAATGAGCAGTTCTTC. Its translation: CASSLNPNEQFF.

The chain recombines TRBV7-2 with TRBJ1-1; no reliable D call. The germline V gene encodes CDR1 SGHTA and CDR2 FQGNSA. Trimming left V 4 bases short and J 4 bases short, with 16 bases between. The CDR3 contains 15 residues. The CDR3 nucleotides read TGTGCCAGCAGCTCAAAGGCGAGAGGGAGCACTGAAGCTTTCTTT. Translated: CASSSKARGSTEAFF.

This clonotype was detected a few times. The V gene is TRBV25-1, the J gene TRBJ1-6; TRBD1 agrees at 9 bases. CDR3 length: 14 residues. Losses at the gene ends were 2 bases for V and 9 bases for J; bases not matched to a gene: 2. Looked up from germline, CDR1 is MGHDK and CDR2 is SYGVNS. As DNA, the CDR3 is TGTGCCAGCAGTGAACCGACAGGGGGTTCACCCCTCCACTTT. It yields the protein CASSEPTGGSPLHF.

The chain uses TRBV27 and TRBJ2-1; 8 nucleotides agree with TRBD1. This CDR3 comprises 17 residues. The germline V gene encodes CDR1 MNHEY and CDR2 SMNVEV (reference sequence). V dropped 4 bases and J dropped 3; count of bases not matched to a gene: 11. The CDR3 bases are TGTGCCAGCAGTTCCCCAAAAACGGACAGGGACTACAATGAGCAGTTCTTC. The encoded protein is CASSSPKTDRDYNEQFF.